The clone carrying this T cell receptor beta chain was recorded at least ten times. The source of the sample is a study of T cells in Graves' hyperthyroidism and ophthalmopathy. TCR beta CDR3 regions were amplified from RNA. When the TCR CDR3 underwent first-round RT-PCR, the HTBI primer set was used. TCRdb re-called the multiplex PCR reads through MiXCR, storing one row per CDR3 protein. The table has about 500,000 distinct CDR3 sequences, more than 15% seen once; the top ten hold approximately 32%. This TCR derives from a woman aged 30 to 39 with Graves' ophthalmopathy. Input material: blood.

The CDR3 bases are TGTGCCAGCACCTCATTCTACGAGCAGTACTTC. Encoded protein: CASTSFYEQYF. This chain connects TRBV28 to TRBJ2-7; D unresolved. The germline gives CDR1 MDHEN, CDR2 SYDVKM. V lost 7 bases, J lost 3 bases, and 7 bases lay in between. This CDR3 has 11 amino acids.